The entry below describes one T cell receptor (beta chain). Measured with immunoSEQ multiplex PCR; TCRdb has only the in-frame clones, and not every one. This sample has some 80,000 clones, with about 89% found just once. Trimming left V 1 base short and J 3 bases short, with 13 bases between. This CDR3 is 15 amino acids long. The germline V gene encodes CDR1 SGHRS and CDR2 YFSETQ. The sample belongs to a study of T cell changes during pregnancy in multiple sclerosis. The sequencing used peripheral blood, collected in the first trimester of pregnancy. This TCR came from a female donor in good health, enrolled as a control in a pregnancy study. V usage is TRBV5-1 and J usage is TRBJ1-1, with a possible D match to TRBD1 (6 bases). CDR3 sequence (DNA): TGCGCCAGCAGCTTGAACCCCGCAGGGGACACTGAAGCTTTCTTT. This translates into CASSLNPAGDTEAFF.